The clone carrying this TCR beta chain was seen a few times. Its antigen is still unknown. Each donor gave 9 to 10 milliliters of peripheral blood. No fewer than 7 million PBMCs went into each sample. This CDR3 contains 14 residues. The V and J ends lost 6 bases and 5 bases respectively, with 17 bases between them. The germline V gene has CDR1 LGHDT and CDR2 YNNKEL (reference sequence). This entry belongs to a study of blood T cells in healthy people across ages. It was with a sample-barcoded 5' primer and a J-beta primer mix that a second PCR of roughly 7 to 12 cycles was run. Each TCR beta cDNA got a 12-nucleotide random molecular identifier. MiXCR, applied by TCRdb to the 5' RACE reads, yields one record per CDR3 protein. The repertoire holds 1.5 million to 2 million distinct CDR3 sequences, with about two fifths as singletons. Study-wide points: It was the long-lived donors that had more naive CD4+ cells and higher diversity than aged donors.

The sample was blood. The TCR sequence derives from a human donor in good health. This sequence joins TRBV3-1 and TRBJ2-7; a weak D match, TRBD1 (5 bases). This CDR3 reads CASSLQTETDEQYF. DNA for the CDR3: TGTGCCAGCAGTCTCCAGACAGAGACGGACGAGCAGTACTTC.